This is a list of T cell receptor beta chains from one sample in a study of shared clonotypes between healthy human individuals. The assay was immunoSEQ multiplex PCR, and TCRdb's table has in-frame clones only and misses some. The sample lists 2 million to 2.5 million clones, roughly 95% occurring once. Input material: naive CD8+ T cells sorted from blood. All receptors derive from a man between 18 and 35 years old in good health. The CDR3 runs from the conserved cysteine through the conserved F or W. The D gene is left open where the match is weak.

>TRBJ2-1|NA|TRBV5-1
CASSLTSLDEQFF
>TRBJ2-7|NA|TRBV29-1
CSVEEDNSYEQYF
>TRBJ1-1|TRBD1|TRBV30
CAWGGTDNTEAFF
>TRBJ1-6|NA|TRBV27
CASSYGGGGSPLHF
>TRBJ2-5|NA|TRBV27
CASSSQGTAQETQYF
>TRBJ2-2|TRBD1|TRBV6-5
CASSYWTGEGPGELFF
>TRBJ2-7|TRBD2|TRBV11-3
CASSLTGEGYEQYF
>TRBJ2-3|TRBD2|TRBV9
CASSDERGLAGGVTDTQYF
>TRBJ2-7|TRBD1|TRBV5-1
CASSYGQGGSYEQYF
>TRBJ1-3|NA|TRBV27
CASSLKSGWLGNTIYF
>TRBJ1-1|NA|TRBV6-5
CASSYSSGGTEAFF
>TRBJ2-7|NA|TRBV4-1
CASSQAPGKGYEQYF
>TRBJ1-1|NA|TRBV27
CASNPGTPNTEAFF
>TRBJ2-7|NA|TRBV27
CASREDRETMAEQYF
>TRBJ1-4|NA|TRBV27
CASSLLMATNEKLFF
>TRBJ2-7|NA|TRBV5-6
CASSLSPGWGSTYEQYF
>TRBJ2-1|TRBD2|TRBV28
CASSRAGGYNEQFF
>TRBJ1-4|TRBD1|TRBV29-1
CSVERGGGEKLFF
>TRBJ1-1|NA|TRBV6-5
CASRAWGQNTEAFF
>TRBJ2-7|NA|TRBV6-1
CASSEGLSGGGYEQYF
>TRBJ1-2|NA|TRBV6-1
CASSEGWGGYGYTF
>TRBJ2-3|NA|TRBV5-1
CASSLARSGTDTQYF
>TRBJ2-7|NA|TRBV6-5
CASSQGSSYEQYF
>TRBJ1-6|NA|TRBV5-1
CASSLSPGERSPLHF
>TRBJ2-2|NA|TRBV5-4
CASSFSGRGTGELFF
>TRBJ2-7|NA|TRBV4-1
CASSQDRAGSYEQYF
>TRBJ2-7|NA|TRBV4-2
CASSQGGVYEQYF
>TRBJ1-4|NA|TRBV9
CASSPLHERYPGEKLFF
>TRBJ2-3|NA|TRBV5-4
CASSFQGSNTDTQYF
>TRBJ1-4|NA|TRBV2
CASSEGDGDEKLFF
>TRBJ2-2|NA|TRBV6-6
CASSPEIPVGGELFF
>TRBJ1-1|TRBD1|TRBV9
CASSVVKGQGKGTEAFF
>TRBJ2-1|NA|TRBV7-8
CASSRQIDEQFF
>TRBJ2-5|NA|TRBV27
CASSLPRDNEETQYF
>TRBJ2-2|NA|TRBV2
CASTRPTGELFF
>TRBJ2-7|TRBD1|TRBV4-1
CASSTRTGADEQYF
>TRBJ2-3|NA|TRBV27
CASSLVPGTDTQYF
>TRBJ1-1|NA|TRBV18
CASSQQDAEAFF
>TRBJ2-2|TRBD1|TRBV27
CASSLVRTGGVGELFF
>TRBJ2-7|NA|TRBV29-1
CSVADTYEQYF
>TRBJ1-1|NA|TRBV7-2
CASSLDVGQGANTEAFF
>TRBJ1-2|NA|TRBV5-6
CASSLAVSNYGYTF
>TRBJ2-1|NA|TRBV7-9
CASSRPYLNNEQFF
>TRBJ2-7|NA|TRBV6-6
CASTPTKDSPYEQYF
>TRBJ2-7|TRBD2|TRBV9
CASSVVAGFPYEQYF
>TRBJ2-7|NA|TRBV5-6
CASSLTGRYEQYF
>TRBJ2-1|NA|TRBV4-1
CASSQDLGSYNEQFF
>TRBJ1-1|NA|TRBV4-1
CASSPEGPRGTEAFF
>TRBJ1-1|NA|TRBV5-4
CASSMDISLTEAFF
>TRBJ2-2|NA|TRBV11-2
CASSWESGELFF
>TRBJ2-5|NA|TRBV15
CATSRDPLWGRETQYF
>TRBJ2-7|TRBD1|TRBV27
CASSWSGQGSLTSYEQYF
>TRBJ2-3|TRBD2|TRBV5-4
CASSPDPASGGAGTDTQYF
>TRBJ2-7|NA|TRBV5-6
CASSFPGSYEQYF
>TRBJ2-1|NA|TRBV4-2
CASSQEALPYNEQFF